Each of the 31 T cell receptor beta chains below was sequenced from the same sample in a study of T cells after yellow fever vaccination. Each CDR3 protein is one row after TCRdb ran MiXCR on the 5' RACE reads. The table shows just over 300,000 distinct CDR3 sequences, with around 3.6% occurring only once. The material sequenced was PBMCs, taken on the day of the yellow fever booster vaccination. The receptors come from a man younger than 30 who received the YFV17D yellow fever vaccine.

The table lists this clonotype with many counts. The rearrangement joins TRBV12-3 or TRBV12-4 to TRBJ2-7, with D perhaps TRBD1 (6 bases). The CDR3 is made up of 13 amino acids. The V gene lost 5 bases and the J gene lost 2 bases, with 10 bases spanning the gap. The CDR3 nucleotides read TGTGCCAGCAGTGTTGGGGACACCTACGAGCAGTACTTC. Translating it yields CASSVGDTYEQYF.

The chain uses TRBV7-2 and TRBJ2-1; tentatively, D is TRBD2 (7 bases). Germline values: CDR1 SGHTA, CDR2 FQGNSA. V lost 6 bases and J lost 5, with 17 bases in between. There are 15 residues in the CDR3. The CDR3, as DNA: TGTGCCAGCAGTTCCCGAGGGGGGGCCGACAATGAGCAGTTCTTC. The encoded protein is CASSSRGGADNEQFF.

The sample holds a few counts of this clonotype. The CDR3 region is CASSSQQSGYTF. Written as DNA, the CDR3 is TGTGCCAGCAGTTCTCAACAGAGCGGCTACACCTTC. This chain uses TRBV6-6 with TRBJ1-2; D gene ambiguous. V was pared by 4 bases and J by 8 bases, with 11 bases between. The germline gives CDR1 MNHNY, CDR2 SVGAGI (reference sequence). There are 12 residues in the CDR3.

The J gene is TRBJ2-5, the V gene TRBV5-4; D not certain. Trimming removed 4 bases at V and 1 base at J, with 5 bases between. Germline CDR1 SGHNT, CDR2 YYREEE (reference sequence). This CDR3 spans 12 amino acids. The CDR3 DNA is TGTGCCAGCAGCAGGGCCCAAGAGACCCAGTACTTC. Its translation is CASSRAQETQYF. Full variable domain (outside the CDR3, taken from reference TRBV5-4 and TRBJ2-5): ETGVTQSPTHLIKTRGQQVTLRCSSQSGHNTVSWYQQALGQGPQFIFQYYREEENGRGNFPPRFSGLQFPNYSSELNVNALELDDSALYLCASSRAQETQYFGPGTRLLVL.

This clonotype has just a few counts. The CDR3: CASSEGPRETQYF. CDR3 coding DNA: TGTGCCAGCAGCGAAGGGCCGCGGGAGACCCAGTACTTC. The genes are TRBV7-2 and TRBJ2-5; D is unclear. This CDR3 comprises 13 residues. With 5 bases removed from V and 5 bases from J, the gap between germline ends came to 12 bases. CDR1 is SGHTA, CDR2 FQGNSA, per germline.

This clonotype was recorded many times. The chain couples TRBV4-1 to TRBJ2-3; 13 bases are shared with TRBD2. The V gene end was trimmed by 4 bases and the J gene end by 6 bases; junction bases not matched to a gene: 7. Germline V CDR1 and CDR2: MGHRA, YSYEKL. This CDR3 is built from 16 residues. The CDR3 DNA is TGCGCCAGCAGCCGACAACTAGCGGGGGGGCGCGATACGCAGTATTTT. It specifies CASSRQLAGGRDTQYF.

This clonotype was seen ten or more times. The J gene is TRBJ2-2, the V gene TRBV28; TRBD2 agrees at 7 bases. V shed 0 bases and J 4 bases; nucleotides not matched to a gene: 8. This CDR3 has 17 residues. CDR1 is MDHEN and CDR2 is SYDVKM in the germline V gene. The CDR3 loop reads CASSLCRRGSCTGELFF. The CDR3 DNA sequence: TGTGCCAGCAGTTTATGCAGGCGGGGGAGCTGCACCGGGGAGCTGTTTTTT.

The chain joins TRBV7-8 to TRBJ1-6; D call uncertain. Trimming took off 1 base at V and 11 bases at J, with 9 bases between the two ends. Germline V gene lookup returns CDR1 SGHVS and CDR2 FQNEAQ. This CDR3 contains 13 residues. The CDR3 region has the DNA TGTGCCAGCAGCTTAGATCTCATGACACCCCTCCACTTT. Translating it yields CASSLDLMTPLHF. Full variable domain (rest looked up from reference TRBV7-8 and TRBJ1-6): GAGVSQSPRYKVAKRGQDVALRCDPISGHVSLFWYQQALGQGPEFLTYFQNEAQLDKSGLPSDRFFAERPEGSVSTLKIQRTQQEDSAVYLCASSLDLMTPLHFGNGTRLTVT.

The table lists this clonotype with many counts. The chain joins TRBV20-1 to TRBJ2-4; TRBD2 agrees at 13 bases. Trimming removed 5 bases from V and 6 bases from J; junction bases left unmatched: 10. Looked up from germline, CDR1 is DFQATT and CDR2 is SNEGSKA (reference sequence). The CDR3 length is 16 residues. CDR3 loop: CSASRTSGGWGNIQYF. CDR3 bases: TGCAGTGCTTCACGGACTAGCGGGGGTTGGGGAAACATTCAGTACTTC.

This clonotype was counted at least ten times. The genes are TRBV13 and TRBJ2-3; the D gene is possibly TRBD2 (5 bases). Germline loops: CDR1 PRHDT, CDR2 FYEKMQ (reference sequence). The V end lost 5 bases, the J end lost 1 base, and 16 bases lay between the germline ends. There are 16 residues in the CDR3. The chain's CDR3 is CASSPGLDHRTDTQYF. In nucleotides, the CDR3 is TGTGCCAGCAGCCCCGGACTGGACCATCGCACAGATACGCAGTATTTT.

This clonotype has at least ten counts. The gene calls are TRBV5-1 and TRBJ2-1; D unresolved. The CDR3 runs to 14 residues. Trimming took off 1 base at V and 0 bases at J, with 5 bases between the two ends. Germline V CDR1 and CDR2: SGHRS, YFSETQ. The CDR3 DNA is TGCGCCAGCAGCTTGCAGAGCTCCTACAATGAGCAGTTCTTC. Translated, it gives CASSLQSSYNEQFF.

This clonotype showed up many times. The chain combines TRBV11-2 with TRBJ2-1; D ambiguous. Looked up from germline, CDR1 is SGHAT and CDR2 is FQNNGV. Between the trimmed V and J ends, which lost 4 bases and 8 bases, there was a span of 21 bases. The CDR3 totals 16 residues. The CDR3 region is CASSSVVQSLADEQFF. CDR3 sequence (DNA): TGTGCCAGCAGCTCCGTTGTTCAGAGTCTCGCGGATGAGCAGTTCTTC.

The chain employs TRBV5-1 and TRBJ1-4; D is perhaps TRBD1 (6 bases). V was trimmed by 5 bases and J by 4 bases, leaving 12 bases between them. The CDR3 consists of 14 residues. Germline loops: CDR1 SGHRS, CDR2 YFSETQ. The CDR3 reads CASRQGKVNEKLFF. The CDR3, as DNA: TGCGCCAGCAGGCAGGGGAAGGTTAATGAAAAACTGTTTTTT.

The table lists this clonotype with many counts. The DNA for the CDR3 is TGTGCCAGCAGGTATACAGGGGAATTCTACGAGCAGTACTTC. Residues: CASRYTGEFYEQYF. V gene TRBV7-2 combines with J gene TRBJ2-7; TRBD1 agrees at 7 bases. Germline-derived CDR1 and CDR2 are SGHTA and FQGNSA. This CDR3 region has 14 residues. V gave up 6 bases and J gave up 3 bases; unmatched junction bases: 8.

The chain uses TRBV6-6 and TRBJ1-2; TRBD1 agrees at 7 bases. CDR3 length equals 13 residues. The V gene's germline CDR1 is MNHNY and CDR2 SVGAGI (reference sequence). The trim removed 7 bases at V and 8 bases at J, leaving 10 bases unmatched. The CDR3, as DNA: TGTGCCAGCACCGGAGGGACAGCGCGAGGCTACACCTTC. It translates to CASTGGTARGYTF.

This clonotype appeared many times. The chain employs TRBV19 and TRBJ2-1, with 9 bases that match TRBD1. Germline V gene lookup returns CDR1 LNHDA and CDR2 SQIVND (reference sequence). The CDR3 loop spans 18 amino acids. The J segment lost 8 bases and the V segment lost 0 bases, leaving 14 bases of the junction unmatched. CDR3 bases: TGTGCCAGTAGTATAGAAGGACAGGGGAAGGTGATTAGGTATGAGCAGTTCTTC. Translating it yields CASSIEGQGKVIRYEQFF.

This clonotype appeared many times. V is TRBV5-1 and J is TRBJ1-3; TRBD1 matches at 9 bases. The V gene end was trimmed by 4 bases and the J gene end by 1 base; junction bases not matched to a gene: 6. CDR3 size: 16 residues. The germline CDR1 and CDR2 sequences are SGHRS and YFSETQ. The CDR3 protein is CASSTPGQGSGNTIYF. CDR3 DNA sequence: TGCGCCAGCAGCACCCCGGGACAGGGATCTGGAAACACCATATATTTT.

This chain links TRBV7-9 with TRBJ1-5; 7 nucleotides agree with TRBD1. CDR3 length equals 17 residues. Germline V lookup: CDR1 SEHNR, CDR2 FQNEAQ (reference sequence). V shed 4 bases, J shed 3 bases, and the junction held 12 bases outside the gene matches. The CDR3 sequence is CASSSSPLDRFNQPQHF. The CDR3 DNA reads TGTGCCAGCAGCTCCTCCCCCCTGGACAGGTTCAATCAGCCCCAGCATTTT.

This clonotype has a handful of counts. The rearrangement joins TRBV7-2 to TRBJ1-6; D remains unclear. Trimming stripped 2 bases from V and 5 bases from J, with 10 bases between. Germline V gene data show CDR1 as SGHTA and CDR2 as FQGNSA. The CDR3 runs 15 residues. CDR3 in amino acids: CASSLMRSDNSPLHF. The CDR3 bases are TGTGCCAGCAGCTTAATGAGGTCTGATAATTCACCCCTCCACTTT.

This clonotype was found many times. J is TRBJ1-4 and V is TRBV6-5; 10 positions match TRBD1. V gave up 6 bases and J gave up 8 bases; unmatched junction bases: 9. Per germline, CDR1 MNHEY and CDR2 SVGAGI. This CDR3 region has 15 residues. CDR3 sequence (DNA): TGTGCCAGCAGGAGACAGGGGGCGCTGAGGGAAAAACTGTTTTTT. Translation gives CASRRQGALREKLFF.

This clonotype was seen ten or more times. V and J are TRBV4-1 and TRBJ2-3, with D unclear. This CDR3 has 12 residues. The germline V gene encodes CDR1 MGHRA and CDR2 YSYEKL. V lost 4 bases, J lost 3 bases, and 5 bases lay in between. The CDR3 region has the DNA TGCGCCAGCAGCCCACAGACAGATACGCAGTATTTT. It yields the protein CASSPQTDTQYF.

The rearrangement joins TRBV19 to TRBJ2-3; 8 bases agree with TRBD2. Germline CDR1 is LNHDA and CDR2 is SQIVND (reference sequence). V shed 3 bases, J shed 5 bases, and the junction held 10 bases outside the gene matches. This CDR3 region has 16 residues. The CDR3 DNA reads as TGTGCCAGTAGTATTCCACGGGGGGGCCGGGAAGATACGCAGTATTTT. Translated, it gives CASSIPRGGREDTQYF.

This clonotype was found many times. The chain joins TRBV12-3 or TRBV12-4 to TRBJ1-2; 8 positions agree with TRBD1. The length of the CDR3 is 14 residues. The J segment lost 8 bases and the V segment lost 1 base, leaving 6 bases of the junction unmatched. This chain's CDR3 is CASSLDRGKSGYTF. DNA for the CDR3: TGTGCCAGCAGTTTAGACAGGGGGAAGAGCGGCTACACCTTC.

This clonotype has a handful of counts. The chain carries TRBV7-2 and TRBJ1-1; weak D call: TRBD1 (6 bases). V shed 1 base and J shed 4 bases, with 13 bases lying between them. This CDR3 has 15 amino acids. Germline values: CDR1 SGHTA, CDR2 FQGNSA. The CDR3 is CASSLGGLHGTEAFF. For the CDR3, the DNA is TGTGCCAGCAGCTTAGGGGGGCTTCATGGCACTGAAGCTTTCTTT.

This clonotype was detected only a few times. The chain links TRBV6-5 to TRBJ1-6; 9 nucleotides line up with TRBD1. The germline CDR1 and CDR2 sequences are MNHEY and SVGAGI. Trimming took 6 bases from V and 9 from J; bases not matched to a gene: 9. The CDR3 has 15 residues. The CDR3 region is CASRLPGQGRSPLHF. The CDR3 coding sequence is TGTGCCAGCAGACTCCCGGGACAGGGTCGTTCACCCCTCCACTTT.

The sample holds a few counts of this clonotype. The chain couples TRBV12-3 or TRBV12-4 to TRBJ2-3; 9 nucleotides line up with TRBD1. V trimming: 6 bases; J trimming: 4 bases; junction bases outside the gene matches: 8. There are 15 residues in the CDR3. CDR3 nucleotides: TGTGCCAGCAGACCTACAGGGGGCCCGTCAGATACGCAGTATTTT. Its translation is CASRPTGGPSDTQYF.

This clonotype was seen at least ten times. V is TRBV12-3 or TRBV12-4 and J is TRBJ2-5, with 7 nucleotides matching TRBD1. V lost 6 bases and J lost 6; bases outside the gene matches: 10. The CDR3 has 14 residues. For the CDR3, the DNA is TGTGCCAGCAGAGCGACAGGGAACCGCCAGACCCAGTACTTC. This sequence encodes CASRATGNRQTQYF.

This clonotype was seen many times. The chain combines TRBV5-1 with TRBJ2-3, with D perhaps matching TRBD1 (6 bases). The ends were cut back, 3 bases at V and 1 base at J, with 6 bases in the middle. CDR1 and CDR2 (germline): SGHRS, YFSETQ. The CDR3 extends over 13 amino acids. The CDR3 sequence: CASSWTGTDTQYF. The DNA for the CDR3 is TGCGCCAGCAGCTGGACAGGCACAGATACGCAGTATTTT.

In this sample, this clonotype turned up many times. The gene calls are TRBV20-1 and TRBJ2-5, with 9 bases fitting TRBD2. Looked up from germline, CDR1 is DFQATT and CDR2 is SNEGSKA (reference sequence). This CDR3 spans 14 amino acids. The junction had 10 bases not matched to a gene; V was cut back by 5 bases and J by 6 bases. Written as DNA, the CDR3 is TGCAGTGCTCCCCTTTTAGCGGGGGATAAGACCCAGTACTTC. It is translated as CSAPLLAGDKTQYF.

J is TRBJ1-5 and V is TRBV12-3 or TRBV12-4; 8 bases fit TRBD1. The V gene end was trimmed by 3 bases and the J gene end by 3 bases; junction bases not matched to a gene: 22. The CDR3 is 21 amino acids. The CDR3 loop is CASSFLRLGTGLARANQPQHF. The DNA of the CDR3 is TGTGCCAGCAGTTTCCTCCGTTTAGGGACAGGCCTAGCCCGAGCCAATCAGCCCCAGCATTTT.

The chain uses TRBV9 and TRBJ1-1; weak D call: TRBD1 (6 bases). Trimming pared 4 bases from V and 0 bases from J, leaving 22 bases between. Germline V CDR1 and CDR2: SGDLS, YYNGEE. The CDR3 has 18 amino acids. CDR3: CASSPKWGAHDLNTEAFF. CDR3 sequence (DNA): TGTGCCAGCAGCCCCAAATGGGGGGCACACGACTTGAACACTGAAGCTTTCTTT.